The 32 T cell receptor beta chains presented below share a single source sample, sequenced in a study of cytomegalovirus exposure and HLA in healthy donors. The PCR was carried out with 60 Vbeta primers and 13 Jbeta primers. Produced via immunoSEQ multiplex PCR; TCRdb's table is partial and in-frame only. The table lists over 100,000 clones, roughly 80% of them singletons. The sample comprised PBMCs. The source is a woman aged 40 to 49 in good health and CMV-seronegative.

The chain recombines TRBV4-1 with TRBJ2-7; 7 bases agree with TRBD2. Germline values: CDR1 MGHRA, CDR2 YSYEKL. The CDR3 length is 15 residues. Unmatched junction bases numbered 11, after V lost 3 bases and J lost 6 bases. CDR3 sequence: CASSHGPGEGSEQYF. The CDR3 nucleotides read TGCGCCAGCAGCCACGGGCCCGGGGAGGGATCCGAGCAGTACTTC.

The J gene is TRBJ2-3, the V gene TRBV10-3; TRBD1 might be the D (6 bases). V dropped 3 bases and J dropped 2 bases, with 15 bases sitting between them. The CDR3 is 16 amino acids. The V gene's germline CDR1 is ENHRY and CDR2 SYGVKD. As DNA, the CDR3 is TGTGCCATCAGTGACCCCGGGACAAAATTCACAGATACGCAGTATTTT. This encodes CAISDPGTKFTDTQYF.

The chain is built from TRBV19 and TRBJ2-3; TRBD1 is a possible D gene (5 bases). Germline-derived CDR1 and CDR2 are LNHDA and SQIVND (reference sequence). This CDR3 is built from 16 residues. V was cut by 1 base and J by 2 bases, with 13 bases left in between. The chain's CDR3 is CASSIAGYSITDTQYF. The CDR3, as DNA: TGTGCCAGTAGTATAGCAGGGTACTCTATCACAGATACGCAGTATTTT.

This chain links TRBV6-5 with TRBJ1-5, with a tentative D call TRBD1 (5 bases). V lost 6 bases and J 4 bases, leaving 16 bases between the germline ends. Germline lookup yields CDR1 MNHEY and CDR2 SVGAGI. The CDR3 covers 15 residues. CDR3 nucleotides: TGTGCCAGCAGCCGACAGTGGCCGCCGAATCAGCCCCAGCATTTT. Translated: CASSRQWPPNQPQHF.

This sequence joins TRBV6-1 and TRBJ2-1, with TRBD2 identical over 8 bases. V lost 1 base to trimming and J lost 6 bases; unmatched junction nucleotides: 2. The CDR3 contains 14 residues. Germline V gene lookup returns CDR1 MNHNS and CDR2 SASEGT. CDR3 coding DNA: TGTGCCAGCAGTGAAGGAACTAGCGGCAATGAGCAGTTCTTC. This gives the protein CASSEGTSGNEQFF.

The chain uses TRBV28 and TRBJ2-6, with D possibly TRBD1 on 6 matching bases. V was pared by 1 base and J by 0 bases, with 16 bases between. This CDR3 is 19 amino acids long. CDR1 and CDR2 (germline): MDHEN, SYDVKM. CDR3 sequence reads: CASSLFAGTLRSGANVLTF. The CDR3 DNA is TGTGCCAGCAGTTTATTTGCCGGGACACTACGCTCTGGGGCCAACGTCCTGACTTTC.

The CDR3 region has the DNA TGTGCCAGCAGCGTCACAGGGGGTGACGGTTACGAGCAGTACTTC. Translating it yields CASSVTGGDGYEQYF. The V and J genes are TRBV5-5 and TRBJ2-7; TRBD1 agrees at 8 bases. V lost 4 bases to trimming and J lost 4 bases; unmatched junction nucleotides: 10. Germline CDR1 and CDR2: SGHKS and YYEKEE (reference sequence). This CDR3 region has 15 residues.

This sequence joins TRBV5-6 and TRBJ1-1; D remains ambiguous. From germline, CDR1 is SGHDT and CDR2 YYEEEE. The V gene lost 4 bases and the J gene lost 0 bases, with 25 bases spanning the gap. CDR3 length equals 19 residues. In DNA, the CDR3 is TGTGCCAGCAGCAACTTCGGGGTAGTGTCAGCTATAATGAACACTGAAGCTTTCTTT. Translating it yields CASSNFGVVSAIMNTEAFF.

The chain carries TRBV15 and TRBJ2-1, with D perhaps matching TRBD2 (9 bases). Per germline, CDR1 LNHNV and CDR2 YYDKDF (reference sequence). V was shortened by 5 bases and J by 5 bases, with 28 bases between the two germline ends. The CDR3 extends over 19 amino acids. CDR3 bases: TGTGCCACCAGCGGACGACAGGGGCTAGGACTAGCGATAGACAATGAGCAGTTCTTC. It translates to CATSGRQGLGLAIDNEQFF.

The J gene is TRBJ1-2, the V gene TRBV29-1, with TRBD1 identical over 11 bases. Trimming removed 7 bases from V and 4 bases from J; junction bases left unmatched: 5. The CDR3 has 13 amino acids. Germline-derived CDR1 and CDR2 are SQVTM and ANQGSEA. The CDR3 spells CSARDRGFYGYTF. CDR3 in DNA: TGCAGCGCCCGGGACAGGGGGTTCTATGGCTACACCTTC.

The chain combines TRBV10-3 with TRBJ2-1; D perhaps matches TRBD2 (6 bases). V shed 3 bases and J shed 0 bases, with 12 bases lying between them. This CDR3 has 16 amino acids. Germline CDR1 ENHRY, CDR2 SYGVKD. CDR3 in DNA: TGTGCCATCAGTGATTTGGAGGGAAGCTCCTACAATGAGCAGTTCTTC. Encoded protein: CAISDLEGSSYNEQFF.

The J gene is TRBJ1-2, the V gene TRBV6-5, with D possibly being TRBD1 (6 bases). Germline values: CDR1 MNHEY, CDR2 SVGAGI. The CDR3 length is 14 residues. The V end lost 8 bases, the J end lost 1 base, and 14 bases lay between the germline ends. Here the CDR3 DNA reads TGTGCCAGCCGTGGACAGAACCATAACTATGGCTACACCTTC. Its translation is CASRGQNHNYGYTF.

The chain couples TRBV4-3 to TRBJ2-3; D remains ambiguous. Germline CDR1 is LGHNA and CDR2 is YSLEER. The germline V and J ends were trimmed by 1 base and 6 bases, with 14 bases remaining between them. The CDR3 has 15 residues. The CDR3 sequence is CASSQGASKGDTQYF. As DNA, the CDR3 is TGCGCCAGCAGCCAAGGGGCGTCTAAAGGTGATACGCAGTATTTT.

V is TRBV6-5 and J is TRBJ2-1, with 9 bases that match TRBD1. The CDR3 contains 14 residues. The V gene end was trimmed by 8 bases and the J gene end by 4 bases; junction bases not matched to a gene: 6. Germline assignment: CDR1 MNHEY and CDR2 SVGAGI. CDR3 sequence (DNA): TGTGCCAGCTGCCGGGACAGGGTTTACAATGAGCAGTTCTTC. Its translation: CASCRDRVYNEQFF.

CDR3 loop: CASRTNRGLNEQYF. The CDR3, as DNA: TGTGCCAGCAGAACCAACAGGGGGCTCAACGAGCAGTACTTC. The rearrangement uses TRBV28 and TRBJ2-7, with 9 positions matching TRBD1. This CDR3 has 14 residues. Germline lookup yields CDR1 MDHEN and CDR2 SYDVKM. The ends lost 6 bases at V and 5 bases at J; junction bases unmatched: 8.

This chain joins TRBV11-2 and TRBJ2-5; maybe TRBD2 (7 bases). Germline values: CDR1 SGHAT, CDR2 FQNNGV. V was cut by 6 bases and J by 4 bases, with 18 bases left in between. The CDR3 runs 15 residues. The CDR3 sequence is CASSLLGRGRETQYF. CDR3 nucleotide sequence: TGTGCCAGCAGTCTTCTGGGGAGGGGGAGAGAGACCCAGTACTTC.

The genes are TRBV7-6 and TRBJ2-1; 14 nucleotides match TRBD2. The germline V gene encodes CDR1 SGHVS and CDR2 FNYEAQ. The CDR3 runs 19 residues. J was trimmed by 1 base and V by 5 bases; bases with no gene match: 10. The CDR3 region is CASSPGLAGGFPSYNEQFF. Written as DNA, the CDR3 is TGTGCCAGCAGCCCTGGACTAGCGGGAGGTTTCCCATCCTACAATGAGCAGTTCTTC.

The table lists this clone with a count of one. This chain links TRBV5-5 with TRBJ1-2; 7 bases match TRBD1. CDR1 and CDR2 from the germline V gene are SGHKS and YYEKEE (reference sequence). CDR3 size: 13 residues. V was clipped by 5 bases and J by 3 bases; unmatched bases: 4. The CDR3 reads CASSVTGDYGYTF. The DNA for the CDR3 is TGTGCCAGCAGTGTTACAGGGGACTATGGCTACACCTTC.

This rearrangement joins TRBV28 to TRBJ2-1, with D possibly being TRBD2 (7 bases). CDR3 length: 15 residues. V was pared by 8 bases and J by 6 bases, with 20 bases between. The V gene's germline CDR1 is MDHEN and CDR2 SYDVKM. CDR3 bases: TGTGCCAGCCTCCTCGCCGGGGGGCTAGGCAATGAGCAGTTCTTC. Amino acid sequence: CASLLAGGLGNEQFF.

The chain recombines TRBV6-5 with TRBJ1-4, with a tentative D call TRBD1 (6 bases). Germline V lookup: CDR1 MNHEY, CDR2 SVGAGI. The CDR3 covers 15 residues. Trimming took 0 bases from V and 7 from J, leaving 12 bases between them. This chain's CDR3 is CASSYSRGSTEKLFF. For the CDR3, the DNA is TGTGCCAGCAGTTACTCGAGGGGGAGTACTGAAAAACTGTTTTTT.

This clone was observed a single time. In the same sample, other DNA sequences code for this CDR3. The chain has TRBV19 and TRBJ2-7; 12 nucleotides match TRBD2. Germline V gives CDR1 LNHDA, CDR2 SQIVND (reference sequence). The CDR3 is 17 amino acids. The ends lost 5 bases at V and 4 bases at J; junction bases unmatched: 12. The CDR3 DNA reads TGTGCCAGTAGTCCGAGAGGGACTAGCGGGCAAGGATACGAGCAGTACTTC. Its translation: CASSPRGTSGQGYEQYF.

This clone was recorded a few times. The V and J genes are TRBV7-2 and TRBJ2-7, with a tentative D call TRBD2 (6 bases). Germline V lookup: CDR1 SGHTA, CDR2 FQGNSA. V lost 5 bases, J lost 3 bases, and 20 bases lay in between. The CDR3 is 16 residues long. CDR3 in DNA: TGTGCCAGCAGCCCCCGAAACCTAGCGTCCCACTACGAGCAGTACTTC. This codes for CASSPRNLASHYEQYF.

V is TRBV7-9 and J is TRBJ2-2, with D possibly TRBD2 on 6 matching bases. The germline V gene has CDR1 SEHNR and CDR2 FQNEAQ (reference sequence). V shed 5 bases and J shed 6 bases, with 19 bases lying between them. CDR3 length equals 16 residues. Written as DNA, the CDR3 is TGTGCCAGCAGCCGGACTTCCGGGACTCAAGCCGGGGAGCTGTTTTTT. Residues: CASSRTSGTQAGELFF.

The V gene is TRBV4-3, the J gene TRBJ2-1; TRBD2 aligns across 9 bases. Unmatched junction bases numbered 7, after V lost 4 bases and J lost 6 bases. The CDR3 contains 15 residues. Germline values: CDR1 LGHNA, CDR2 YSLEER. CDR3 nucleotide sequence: TGCGCCAGCAGCCTCACGGGCGGGAGGGTCAATGAGCAGTTCTTC. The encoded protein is CASSLTGGRVNEQFF.

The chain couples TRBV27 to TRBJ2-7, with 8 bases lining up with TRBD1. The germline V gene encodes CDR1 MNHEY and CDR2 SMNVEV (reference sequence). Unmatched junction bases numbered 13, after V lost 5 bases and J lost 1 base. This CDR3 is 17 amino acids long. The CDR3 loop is CASSPLGQGIWSYEQYF. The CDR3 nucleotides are TGTGCCAGCAGTCCCCTAGGACAGGGAATATGGTCCTACGAGCAGTACTTC.

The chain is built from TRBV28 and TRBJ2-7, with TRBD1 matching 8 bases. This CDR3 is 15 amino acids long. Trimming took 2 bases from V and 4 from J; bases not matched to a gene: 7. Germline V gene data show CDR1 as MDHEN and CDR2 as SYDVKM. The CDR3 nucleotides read TGTGCCAGCAGTTTAACAGGGGGACGAAGGTACGAGCAGTACTTC. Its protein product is CASSLTGGRRYEQYF.

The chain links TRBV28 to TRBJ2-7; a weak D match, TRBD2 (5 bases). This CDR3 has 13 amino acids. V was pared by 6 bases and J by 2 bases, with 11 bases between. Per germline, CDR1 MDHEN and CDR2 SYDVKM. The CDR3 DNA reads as TGTGCCAGCAGCCCACTAGGGCCCTACGAGCAGTACTTC. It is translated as CASSPLGPYEQYF. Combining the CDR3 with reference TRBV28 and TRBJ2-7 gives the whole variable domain DVKVTQSSRYLVKRTGEKVFLECVQDMDHENMFWYRQDPGLGLRLIYFSYDVKMKEKGDIPEGYSVSREKKERFSLILESASTNQTSMYLCASSPLGPYEQYFGPGTRLTVT.

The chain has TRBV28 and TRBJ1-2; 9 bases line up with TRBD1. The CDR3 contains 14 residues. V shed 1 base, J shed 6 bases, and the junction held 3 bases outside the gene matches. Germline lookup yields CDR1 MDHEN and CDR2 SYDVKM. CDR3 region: CASSLSRDRDGYTF. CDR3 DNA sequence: TGTGCCAGCAGTTTATCTCGGGACAGGGATGGCTACACCTTC.

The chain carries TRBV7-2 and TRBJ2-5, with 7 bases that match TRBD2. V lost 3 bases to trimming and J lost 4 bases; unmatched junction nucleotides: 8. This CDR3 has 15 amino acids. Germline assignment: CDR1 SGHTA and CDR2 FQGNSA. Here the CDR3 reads CASSFVAGAPETQYF. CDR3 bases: TGTGCCAGCAGCTTCGTGGCGGGAGCACCAGAGACCCAGTACTTC. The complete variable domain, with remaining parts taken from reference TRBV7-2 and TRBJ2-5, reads GAGVSQSPSNKVTEKGKDVELRCDPISGHTALYWYRQSLGQGLEFLIYFQGNSAPDKSGLPSDRFSAERTGGSVSTLTIQRTQQEDSAVYLCASSFVAGAPETQYFGPGTRLLVL.

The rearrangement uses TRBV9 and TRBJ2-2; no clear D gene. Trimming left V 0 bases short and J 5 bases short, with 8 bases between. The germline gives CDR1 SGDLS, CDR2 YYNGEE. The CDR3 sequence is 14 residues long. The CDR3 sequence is CASSVVSTTGELFF. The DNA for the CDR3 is TGTGCCAGCAGCGTAGTAAGCACTACCGGGGAGCTGTTTTTT.

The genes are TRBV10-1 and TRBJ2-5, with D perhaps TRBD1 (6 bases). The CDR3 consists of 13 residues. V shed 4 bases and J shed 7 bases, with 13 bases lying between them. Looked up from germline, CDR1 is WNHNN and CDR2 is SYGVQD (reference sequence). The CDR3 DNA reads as TGCGCCAGCAGTGTTACAGGGTCTACGACCCAGTACTTC. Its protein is CASSVTGSTTQYF.

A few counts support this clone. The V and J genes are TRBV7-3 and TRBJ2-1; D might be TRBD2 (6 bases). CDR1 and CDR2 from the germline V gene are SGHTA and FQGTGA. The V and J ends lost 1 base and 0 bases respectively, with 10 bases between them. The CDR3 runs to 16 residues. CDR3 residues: CASSLRRDDSYNEQFF. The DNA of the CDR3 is TGTGCCAGCAGCTTAAGGCGGGATGACTCCTACAATGAGCAGTTCTTC.